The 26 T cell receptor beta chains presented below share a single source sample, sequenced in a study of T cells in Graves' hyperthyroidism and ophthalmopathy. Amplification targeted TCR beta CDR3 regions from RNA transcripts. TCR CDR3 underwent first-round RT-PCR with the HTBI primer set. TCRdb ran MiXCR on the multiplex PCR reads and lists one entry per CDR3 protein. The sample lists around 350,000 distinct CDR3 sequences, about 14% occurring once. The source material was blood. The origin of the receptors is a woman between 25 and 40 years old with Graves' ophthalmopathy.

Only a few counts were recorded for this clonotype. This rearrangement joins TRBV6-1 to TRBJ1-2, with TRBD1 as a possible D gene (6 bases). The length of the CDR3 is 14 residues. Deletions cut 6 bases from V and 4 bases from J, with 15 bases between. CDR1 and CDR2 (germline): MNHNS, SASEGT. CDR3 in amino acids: CASSSNRAFYGYTF. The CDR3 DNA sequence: TGTGCCAGCAGCTCAAACAGGGCTTTCTATGGCTACACCTTC.

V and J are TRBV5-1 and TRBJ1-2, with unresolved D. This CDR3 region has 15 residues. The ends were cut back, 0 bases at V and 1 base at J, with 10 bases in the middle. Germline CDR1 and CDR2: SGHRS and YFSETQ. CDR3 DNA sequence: TGCGCCAGCAGCTTGGAAAGAACTCATAACTATGGCTACACCTTC. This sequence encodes CASSLERTHNYGYTF.

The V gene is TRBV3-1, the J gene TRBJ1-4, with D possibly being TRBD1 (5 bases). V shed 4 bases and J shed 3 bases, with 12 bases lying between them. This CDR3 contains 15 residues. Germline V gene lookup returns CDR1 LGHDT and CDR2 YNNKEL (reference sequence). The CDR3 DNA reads TGTGCCAGCAGCCTAATGAGGGGTCCTAATGAAAAACTGTTTTTT. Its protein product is CASSLMRGPNEKLFF.

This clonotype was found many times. This chain's CDR3 is CSATGAAGGGIDTQYF. The DNA of the CDR3 is TGCAGTGCTACGGGAGCGGCGGGGGGGGGGATAGATACGCAGTATTTT. The chain combines TRBV20-1 with TRBJ2-3, with 9 bases identical to TRBD2. Germline CDR1 and CDR2: DFQATT and SNEGSKA (reference sequence). The CDR3 has 16 amino acids. The V segment lost 4 bases and the J segment 5 bases; nucleotides outside the gene matches: 13.

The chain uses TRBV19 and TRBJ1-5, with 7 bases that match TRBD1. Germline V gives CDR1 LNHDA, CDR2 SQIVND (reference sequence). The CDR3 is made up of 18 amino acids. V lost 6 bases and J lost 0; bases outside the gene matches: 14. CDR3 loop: CASRNRGRHQYSNQPQHF. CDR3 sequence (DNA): TGTGCCAGTAGAAACAGGGGACGCCACCAGTATAGCAATCAGCCCCAGCATTTT. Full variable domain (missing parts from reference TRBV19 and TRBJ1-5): DGGITQSPKYLFRKEGQNVTLSCEQNLNHDAMYWYRQDPGQGLRLIYYSQIVNDFQKGDIAEGYSVSREKKESFPLTVTSAQKNPTAFYLCASRNRGRHQYSNQPQHFGDGTRLSIL.

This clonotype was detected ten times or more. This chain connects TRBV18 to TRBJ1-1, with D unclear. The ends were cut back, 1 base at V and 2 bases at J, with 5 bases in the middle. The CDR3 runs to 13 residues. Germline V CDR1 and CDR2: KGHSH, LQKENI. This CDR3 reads CASSPQANTEAFF. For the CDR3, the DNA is TGTGCCAGCTCACCACAGGCTAACACTGAAGCTTTCTTT. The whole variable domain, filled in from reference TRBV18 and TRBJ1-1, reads NAGVMQNPRHLVRRRGQEARLRCSPMKGHSHVYWYRQLPEEGLKFMVYLQKENIIDESGMPKERFSAEFPKEGPSILRIQQVVRGDSAAYFCASSPQANTEAFFGQGTRLTVV.

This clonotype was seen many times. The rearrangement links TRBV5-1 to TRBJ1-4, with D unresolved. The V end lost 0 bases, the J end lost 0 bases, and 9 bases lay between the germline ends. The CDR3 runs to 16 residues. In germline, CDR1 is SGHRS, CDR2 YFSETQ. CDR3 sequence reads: CASSLVAASTNEKLFF. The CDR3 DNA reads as TGCGCCAGCAGCTTGGTGGCAGCCTCAACTAATGAAAAACTGTTTTTT.

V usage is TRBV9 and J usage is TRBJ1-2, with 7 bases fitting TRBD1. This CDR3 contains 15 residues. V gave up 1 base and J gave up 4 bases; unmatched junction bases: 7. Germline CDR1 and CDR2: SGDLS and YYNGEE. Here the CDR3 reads CASSVRQGFLYGYTF. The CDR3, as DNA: TGTGCCAGCAGCGTAAGACAGGGTTTCCTCTATGGCTACACCTTC.

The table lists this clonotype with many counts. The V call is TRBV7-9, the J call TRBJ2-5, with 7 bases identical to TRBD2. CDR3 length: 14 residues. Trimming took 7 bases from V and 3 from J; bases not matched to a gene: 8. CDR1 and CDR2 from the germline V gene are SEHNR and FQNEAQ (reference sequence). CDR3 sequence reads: CASTTPGGEETQYF. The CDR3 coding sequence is TGTGCCAGCACCACGCCGGGGGGAGAAGAGACCCAGTACTTC.

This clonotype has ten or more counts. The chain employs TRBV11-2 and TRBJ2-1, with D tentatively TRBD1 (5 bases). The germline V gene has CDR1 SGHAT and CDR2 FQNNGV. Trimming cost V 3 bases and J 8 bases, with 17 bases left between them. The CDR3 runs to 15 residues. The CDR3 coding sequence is TGTGCCAGCAGCTTGAAGAGGCAGGGATTCGATGAGCAGTTCTTC. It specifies CASSLKRQGFDEQFF.

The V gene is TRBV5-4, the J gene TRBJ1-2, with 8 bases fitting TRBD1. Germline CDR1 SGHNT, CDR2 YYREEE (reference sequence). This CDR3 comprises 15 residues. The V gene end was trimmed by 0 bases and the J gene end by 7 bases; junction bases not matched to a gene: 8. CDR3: CASSLERTGIGGYTF. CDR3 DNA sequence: TGTGCCAGCAGCTTGGAACGGACAGGGATAGGTGGCTACACCTTC.

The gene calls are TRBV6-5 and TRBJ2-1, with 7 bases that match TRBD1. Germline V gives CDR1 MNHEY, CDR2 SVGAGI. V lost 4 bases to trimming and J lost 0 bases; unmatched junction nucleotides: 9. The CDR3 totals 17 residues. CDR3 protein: CASSSYRQGSSYNEQFF. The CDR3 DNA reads TGTGCCAGCAGTTCCTATAGACAGGGTAGCTCCTACAATGAGCAGTTCTTC.

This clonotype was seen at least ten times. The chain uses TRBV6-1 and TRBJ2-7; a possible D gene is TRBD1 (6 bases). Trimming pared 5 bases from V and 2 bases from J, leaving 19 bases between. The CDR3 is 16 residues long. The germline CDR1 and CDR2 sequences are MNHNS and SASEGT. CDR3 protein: CASSYRGQGRTYEQYF. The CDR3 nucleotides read TGTGCCAGCAGTTATAGAGGCCAGGGGAGAACCTACGAGCAGTACTTC.

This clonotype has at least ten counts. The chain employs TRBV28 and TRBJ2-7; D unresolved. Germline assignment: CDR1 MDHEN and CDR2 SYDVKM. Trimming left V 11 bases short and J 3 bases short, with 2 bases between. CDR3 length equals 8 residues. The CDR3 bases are TGTGCCGACTACGAGCAGTACTTC. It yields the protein CADYEQYF. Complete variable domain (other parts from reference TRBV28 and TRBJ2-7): DVKVTQSSRYLVKRTGEKVFLECVQDMDHENMFWYRQDPGLGLRLIYFSYDVKMKEKGDIPEGYSVSREKKERFSLILESASTNQTSMYLCADYEQYFGPGTRLTVT.

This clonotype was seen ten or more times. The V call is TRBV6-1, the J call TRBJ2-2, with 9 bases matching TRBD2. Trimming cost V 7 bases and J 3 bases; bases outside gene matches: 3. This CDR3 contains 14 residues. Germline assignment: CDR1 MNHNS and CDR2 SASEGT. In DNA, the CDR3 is TGTGCCAGCAACGGCGGGGGGGACACCGGGGAGCTGTTTTTT. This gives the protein CASNGGGDTGELFF.

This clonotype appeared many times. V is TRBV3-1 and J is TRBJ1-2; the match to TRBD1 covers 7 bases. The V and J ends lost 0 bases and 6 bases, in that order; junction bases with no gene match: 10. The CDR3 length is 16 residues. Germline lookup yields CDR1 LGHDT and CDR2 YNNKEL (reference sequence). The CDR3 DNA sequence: TGTGCCAGCAGCCAAGAGTTCAGGGGGGTAGTCGATGGCTACACCTTC. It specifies CASSQEFRGVVDGYTF.

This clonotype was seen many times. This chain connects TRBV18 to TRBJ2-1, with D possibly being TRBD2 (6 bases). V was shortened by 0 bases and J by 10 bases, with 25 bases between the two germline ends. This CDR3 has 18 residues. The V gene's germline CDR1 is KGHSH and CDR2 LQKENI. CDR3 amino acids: CASSPPLPRRTGVGEQFF. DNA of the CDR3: TGTGCCAGCTCACCACCGCTCCCCCGGCGAACGGGGGTTGGAGAGCAGTTCTTC.

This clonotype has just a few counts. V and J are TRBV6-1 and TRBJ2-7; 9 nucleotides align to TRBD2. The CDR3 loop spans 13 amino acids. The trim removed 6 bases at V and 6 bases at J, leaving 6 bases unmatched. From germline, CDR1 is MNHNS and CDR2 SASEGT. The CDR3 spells CASRIAGASEQYF. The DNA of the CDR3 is TGTGCCAGCAGAATAGCGGGGGCCTCCGAGCAGTACTTC.

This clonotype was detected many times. CDR3 loop: CASSFSSSTDTQYF. As DNA, the CDR3 is TGTGCCAGCAGCTTCAGCTCTAGCACAGATACGCAGTATTTT. The chain carries TRBV5-4 and TRBJ2-3; D not resolved. V lost 2 bases to trimming and J lost 0 bases, with 7 bases between them. CDR1 and CDR2 (germline): SGHNT, YYREEE (reference sequence). This CDR3 has 14 amino acids.

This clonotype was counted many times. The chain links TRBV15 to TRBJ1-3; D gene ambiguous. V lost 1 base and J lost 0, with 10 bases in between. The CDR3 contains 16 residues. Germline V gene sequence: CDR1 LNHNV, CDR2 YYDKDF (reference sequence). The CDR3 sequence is CATSRAPFHSGNTIYF. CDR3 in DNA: TGTGCCACCAGCAGAGCCCCGTTTCACTCTGGAAACACCATATATTTT.

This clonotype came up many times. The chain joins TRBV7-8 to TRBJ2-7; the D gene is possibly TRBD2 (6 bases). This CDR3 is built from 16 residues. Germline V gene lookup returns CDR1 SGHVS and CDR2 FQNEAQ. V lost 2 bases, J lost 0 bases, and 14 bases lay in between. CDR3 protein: CASSLQSGFSSYEQYF. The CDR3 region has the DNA TGTGCCAGCAGCTTACAAAGCGGGTTTAGCTCCTACGAGCAGTACTTC.

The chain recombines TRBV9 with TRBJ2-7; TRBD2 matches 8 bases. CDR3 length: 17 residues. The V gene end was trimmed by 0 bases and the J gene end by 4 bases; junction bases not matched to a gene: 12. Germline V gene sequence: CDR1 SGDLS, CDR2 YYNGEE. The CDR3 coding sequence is TGTGCCAGCAGCGTAGTTAAGGCCCAGCGGGAGCCTTACGAGCAGTACTTC. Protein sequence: CASSVVKAQREPYEQYF.

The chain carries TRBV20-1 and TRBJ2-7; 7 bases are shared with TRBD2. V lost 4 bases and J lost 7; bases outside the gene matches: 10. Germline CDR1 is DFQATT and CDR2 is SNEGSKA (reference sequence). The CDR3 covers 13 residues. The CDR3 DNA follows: TGCAGTGCTACCGGGGGACTACCAGGGGAGCAGTACTTC. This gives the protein CSATGGLPGEQYF.

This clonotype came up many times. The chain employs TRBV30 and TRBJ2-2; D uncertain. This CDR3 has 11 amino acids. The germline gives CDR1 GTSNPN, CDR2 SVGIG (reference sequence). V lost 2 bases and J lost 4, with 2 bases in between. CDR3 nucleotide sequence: TGTGCCTGGAGTCCCACCGGGGAGCTGTTTTTT. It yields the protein CAWSPTGELFF.

CDR3 in DNA: TGTGCCAGCAGTCCGACAGGTCCAAGCTCTGGAAACACCATATATTTT. This sequence encodes CASSPTGPSSGNTIYF. This chain joins TRBV12-3 or TRBV12-4 and TRBJ1-3, with TRBD1 as a possible D gene (6 bases). V gave up 5 bases and J gave up 0 bases, with 14 bases separating them. The CDR3 is 16 residues long.

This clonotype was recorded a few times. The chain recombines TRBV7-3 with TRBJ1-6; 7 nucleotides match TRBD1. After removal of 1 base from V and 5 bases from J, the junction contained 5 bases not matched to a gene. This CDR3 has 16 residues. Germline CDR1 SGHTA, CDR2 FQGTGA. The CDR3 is CASSLKAGGNNSPLHF. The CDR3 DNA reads TGTGCCAGCAGCTTAAAGGCAGGGGGTAATAATTCACCCCTCCACTTT.